These 9 T cell receptor beta chains were sequenced from one sample in a study of blood T cell repertoires in COVID-19. Some clones are missing from TCRdb's copy, which holds only in-frame ones; the method was immunoSEQ multiplex PCR. The data show 140,000 or so clones, with 65% to 85% seen just once and about 1.8% held by the top ten. Material for sequencing was peripheral blood. The receptors here all came from a woman aged 60-75 years with acute or convalescent COVID-19.

This chain links TRBV30 with TRBJ1-5; D is perhaps TRBD1 (5 bases). CDR1 and CDR2 from the germline V gene are GTSNPN and SVGIG (reference sequence). V lost 5 bases and J 6 bases, leaving 11 bases between the germline ends. This CDR3 has 12 amino acids. The CDR3 protein is CAWGRDFQPQHF. DNA for the CDR3: TGTGCCTGGGGACGGGACTTTCAGCCCCAGCATTTT.

V usage is TRBV7-8 and J usage is TRBJ2-3; 12 bases line up with TRBD2. Germline trimming cut 2 bases from V and 3 bases from J; bases unmatched to any gene: 6. This CDR3 comprises 17 residues. Germline loops: CDR1 SGHVS, CDR2 FQNEAQ. CDR3 sequence reads: CASSLPSGLAGTDTQYF. The DNA of the CDR3 is TGTGCCAGCAGCTTACCCTCCGGACTAGCGGGAACAGATACGCAGTATTTT.

The chain combines TRBV19 with TRBJ1-5; tentative D call: TRBD1 (6 bases). V dropped 0 bases and J dropped 2 bases, with 11 bases sitting between them. The CDR3 is 16 residues long. Germline V gene data show CDR1 as LNHDA and CDR2 as SQIVND (reference sequence). The CDR3 sequence is CASSIERAGGNQPQHF. As DNA, the CDR3 is TGTGCCAGTAGTATAGAGCGGGCAGGGGGCAATCAGCCCCAGCATTTT.

The V and J genes are TRBV15 and TRBJ1-6; D call uncertain. The CDR3 is 16 residues long. Germline V gives CDR1 LNHNV, CDR2 YYDKDF (reference sequence). V dropped 0 bases and J dropped 3 bases, with 9 bases sitting between them. The CDR3 protein is CATSRDREGYNSPLHF. CDR3 DNA: TGTGCCACCAGCAGAGATCGGGAGGGCTATAATTCACCCCTCCACTTT. The full variable domain, with the rest looked up from reference TRBV15 and TRBJ1-6, is DAMVIQNPRYQVTQFGKPVTLSCSQTLNHNVMYWYQQKSSQAPKLLFHYYDKDFNNEADTPDNFQSRRPNTSFCFLDIRSPGLGDTAMYLCATSRDREGYNSPLHFGNGTRLTVT.

The V call is TRBV28, the J call TRBJ2-5; the match to TRBD1 covers 8 bases. The CDR3 runs to 15 residues. With 2 bases clipped from V and 4 bases from J, the junction kept 6 bases outside the gene matches. Looked up from germline, CDR1 is MDHEN and CDR2 is SYDVKM. This chain's CDR3 is CASSLGQGGGETQYF. DNA for the CDR3: TGTGCCAGCAGTTTAGGACAGGGAGGTGGAGAGACCCAGTACTTC.

The chain is built from TRBV14 and TRBJ1-4; possibly TRBD1 for D (6 bases). The germline CDR1 and CDR2 sequences are SGHDN and FVKESK. The V and J ends lost 2 bases and 7 bases respectively, with 8 bases between them. The CDR3 is made up of 13 amino acids. CDR3 in DNA: TGTGCCAGCAGCCAAAGGGGGTTTGAAAAACTGTTTTTT. Amino acids: CASSQRGFEKLFF.

V gene TRBV28 combines with J gene TRBJ1-5, with D uncertain. CDR1 MDHEN and CDR2 SYDVKM come from the germline V gene. V dropped 8 bases and J dropped 3 bases, with 17 bases sitting between them. This CDR3 contains 15 residues. CDR3 bases: TGTGCCAGCGGTCTCGTTTCGGGAGTCAATCAGCCCCAGCATTTT. This codes for CASGLVSGVNQPQHF.

In nucleotides, the CDR3 is TGTGCCAGCTCCAAGGGACAAGACTATGGCTACACCTTC. Residues: CASSKGQDYGYTF. The chain links TRBV6-5 to TRBJ1-2; D might be TRBD1 (6 bases). V lost 8 bases and J lost 3, with 13 bases in between. Looked up from germline, CDR1 is MNHEY and CDR2 is SVGAGI. The CDR3 spans 13 residues.

The V gene is TRBV18, the J gene TRBJ2-5, with D maybe TRBD2 (5 bases). The V gene's germline CDR1 is KGHSH and CDR2 LQKENI. The CDR3 has 15 amino acids. Trimming removed 5 bases from V and 5 bases from J, with 18 bases in between. Here the CDR3 DNA reads TGTGCCAGCTCAGGAGGACCTCCGGTCAGGGAGACCCAGTACTTC. It specifies CASSGGPPVRETQYF.